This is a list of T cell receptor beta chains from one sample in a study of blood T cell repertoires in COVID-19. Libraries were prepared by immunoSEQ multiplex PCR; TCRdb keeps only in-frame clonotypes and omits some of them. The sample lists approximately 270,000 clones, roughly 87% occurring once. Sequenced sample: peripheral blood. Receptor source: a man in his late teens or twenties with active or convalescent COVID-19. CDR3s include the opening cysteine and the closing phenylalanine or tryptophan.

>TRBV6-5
CASSYSTGTGELFF
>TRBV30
CAWRDRENSNQPQHF
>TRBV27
CASSSDIREQYF
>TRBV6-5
CASLQNYNSPLHF
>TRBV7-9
CASSLAGTGFLAFF
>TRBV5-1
CASSLAGLAAPGGTQYF
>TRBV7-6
CASSLAGSYGYTF
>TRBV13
CASSLGWDSYNEQFF
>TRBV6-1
CASSGTSGYEQYF
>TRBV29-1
CSVEGAAGYTF
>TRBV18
CASSLGGPSYGYTF
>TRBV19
CASSPRAARNEQFF
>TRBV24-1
CATSAAGGQPQHF
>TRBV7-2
CASSLRAGTGWKGETQYF
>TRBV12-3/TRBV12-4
CASSSAALEGQYF
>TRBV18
CATSGELPYEQYF
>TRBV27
CASSFGGYSNQPQHF
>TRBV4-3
CASSLVAGGQETQYF
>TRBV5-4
CASSQDRDRATDTQYF
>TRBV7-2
CASSSTGGRYNEQFF
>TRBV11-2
CASSLLPQGIYEQYF
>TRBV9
CASSVGQQNTEAFF
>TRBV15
CATRRQGFNEQFF
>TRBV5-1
CASSKSLKKTTNEKLFF
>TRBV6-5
CASRQDNEKLFF
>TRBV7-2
CASSFQGGGETQYF
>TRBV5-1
CASSFREGVSSTDTQYF
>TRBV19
CASSIDDRGFNTEAFF
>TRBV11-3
CASSLLPGSTEAFF
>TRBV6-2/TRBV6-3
CASSYYRTAQETQYF
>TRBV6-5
CASSYTGEGNQPQHF
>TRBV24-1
CATSDWGQGAKQETQYF
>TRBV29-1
CSVELAGGVNIQYF
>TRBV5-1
CASSNRQGNYGYTF
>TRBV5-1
CASSLGQSYEQYF
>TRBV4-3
CASSQAGGLAEQFF
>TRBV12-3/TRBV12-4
CASSPRSSPLHF
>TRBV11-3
CASSFASGLQETQYF
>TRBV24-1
CATSDPGLAGGSTGETQYF
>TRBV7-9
CASSLLTRYGYTF
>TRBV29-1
CSVSFGERGDYGYTF
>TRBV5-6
CASSRTWASDEQYF
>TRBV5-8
CASSLDGSSTDTQYF
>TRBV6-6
CASSDDRGFYGYTF
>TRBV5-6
CASSHRKHSNTGELFF
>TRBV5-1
CASRAGPNQPQHF
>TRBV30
CAWSKTSGGPRETQYF
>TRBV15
CATSREGGRSTDTQYF
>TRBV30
CAWSPPPNYGYTF
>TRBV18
CASSLAGSTDTQYF
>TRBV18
CASSPIGGNEQFF
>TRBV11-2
CASSQTWNTEAFF
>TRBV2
CASKSGGSTEAFF